This entry features one T cell receptor beta chain sequence. This entry belongs to a study of shared T cell receptors in the human thymus. Profiling relied on immunoSEQ multiplex PCR, and the TCRdb table lists in-frame clones only, not all of them. The data show roughly 660,000 clones, around nine tenths seen once. Losses at the gene ends were 7 bases for V and 3 bases for J; bases not matched to a gene: 12. The germline V gene encodes CDR1 LGHNT and CDR2 FRNRAP. The CDR3 has 15 amino acids. Another study also made use of these data, one on human thymus T cells.

The specimen sequenced was thymocytes. The genes are TRBV12-5 and TRBJ2-7; 7 bases agree with TRBD1. The clonotype originates from a boy in the first two years of life with a congenital heart defect. The CDR3 sequence is CASARSGTADYEQYF. DNA of the CDR3: TGTGCTAGTGCCCGATCCGGGACAGCCGACTACGAGCAGTACTTC.